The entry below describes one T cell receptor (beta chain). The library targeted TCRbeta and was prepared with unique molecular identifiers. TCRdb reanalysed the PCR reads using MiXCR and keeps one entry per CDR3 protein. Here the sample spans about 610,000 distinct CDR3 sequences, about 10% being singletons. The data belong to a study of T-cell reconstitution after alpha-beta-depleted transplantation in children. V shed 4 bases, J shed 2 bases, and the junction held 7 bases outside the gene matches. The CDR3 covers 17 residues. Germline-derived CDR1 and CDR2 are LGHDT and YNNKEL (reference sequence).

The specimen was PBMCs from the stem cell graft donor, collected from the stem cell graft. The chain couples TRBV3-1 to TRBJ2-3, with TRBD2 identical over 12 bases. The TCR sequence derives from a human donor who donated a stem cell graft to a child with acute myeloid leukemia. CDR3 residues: CASSPGTSGPLTDTQYF. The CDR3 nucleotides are TGTGCCAGCAGCCCTGGGACTAGCGGGCCTCTCACAGATACGCAGTATTTT.